A single sample gave rise to the 27 T cell receptor beta chains below, sequenced in a study of control samples from healthy donors and cancer patients. Measured with immunoSEQ multiplex PCR; TCRdb has only the in-frame clones, and not every one. The sample holds tens of thousands of clones, around four fifths seen once. The sequenced material came from blood. These receptors were obtained from a man aged 60-69 years in good health.

The chain uses TRBV15 and TRBJ2-3; 9 positions agree with TRBD1. J was trimmed by 0 bases and V by 1 base; bases with no gene match: 11. The CDR3 is 19 residues long. Germline V lookup: CDR1 LNHNV, CDR2 YYDKDF (reference sequence). CDR3 sequence (DNA): TGTGCCACCAGCAGAGGTGCCGGGACAGGGTTTGCTAGCACAGATACGCAGTATTTT. Residues: CATSRGAGTGFASTDTQYF.

The rearrangement joins TRBV5-4 to TRBJ2-2; a weak D match, TRBD1 (6 bases). Germline V gene data show CDR1 as SGHNT and CDR2 as YYREEE (reference sequence). Trimming took 0 bases from V and 5 from J, leaving 11 bases between them. This CDR3 contains 15 residues. This CDR3 reads CASSLDRVSTGELFF. The DNA for the CDR3 is TGTGCCAGCAGCTTGGACAGGGTCTCTACCGGGGAGCTGTTTTTT.

CDR3 amino acids: CASSVGASLGAKNIQYF. The CDR3 DNA reads as TGTGCCAGCAGCGTAGGGGCTAGCCTAGGAGCCAAAAACATTCAGTACTTC. The V call is TRBV9, the J call TRBJ2-4, with a tentative D call TRBD2 (5 bases). Germline-derived CDR1 and CDR2 are SGDLS and YYNGEE. The ends were cut back, 0 bases at V and 0 bases at J, with 13 bases in the middle. The CDR3 is made up of 17 amino acids.

V is TRBV18 and J is TRBJ2-3; 7 positions agree with TRBD2. CDR3 length: 14 amino acids. J was trimmed by 4 bases and V by 4 bases; bases with no gene match: 5. Germline lookup yields CDR1 KGHSH and CDR2 LQKENI. The CDR3: CASSRGGTSDTQYF. CDR3 sequence (DNA): TGTGCCAGCTCACGCGGGGGTACTTCAGATACGCAGTATTTT.

This clone was found a few times. The gene calls are TRBV19 and TRBJ1-1; D not resolved. The germline CDR1 and CDR2 sequences are LNHDA and SQIVND (reference sequence). V gave up 5 bases and J gave up 0 bases, with 7 bases separating them. This CDR3 region has 13 residues. The CDR3, as DNA: TGTGCCAGTAGTCGGAGGTTGAACACTGAAGCTTTCTTT. It encodes CASSRRLNTEAFF. Variable domain in full (rest from reference TRBV19 and TRBJ1-1): DGGITQSPKYLFRKEGQNVTLSCEQNLNHDAMYWYRQDPGQGLRLIYYSQIVNDFQKGDIAEGYSVSREKKESFPLTVTSAQKNPTAFYLCASSRRLNTEAFFGQGTRLTVV.

On this clone: Other nucleotide sequences from this sample produce the same CDR3. This rearrangement joins TRBV2 to TRBJ1-4; 7 nucleotides agree with TRBD1. The CDR3 extends over 13 amino acids. After removal of 8 bases from V and 4 bases from J, the junction contained 4 bases not matched to a gene. Germline CDR1 and CDR2: SNHLY and FYNNEI. The CDR3 here is CASGGQSNEKLFF. The CDR3 coding sequence is TGTGCCAGCGGGGGACAGAGTAATGAAAAACTGTTTTTT.

The chain recombines TRBV30 with TRBJ1-3; D is perhaps TRBD1 (5 bases). V was clipped by 5 bases and J by 4 bases, with 15 bases between them. The CDR3 totals 14 residues. CDR1 and CDR2 (germline): GTSNPN, SVGIG (reference sequence). The chain's CDR3 is CAWGSGQGGNTIYF. The CDR3 DNA is TGTGCCTGGGGCTCGGGGCAGGGAGGAAACACCATATATTTT.

The gene calls are TRBV7-2 and TRBJ2-1; 16 nucleotides agree with TRBD2. Germline V gene sequence: CDR1 SGHTA, CDR2 FQGNSA. The length of the CDR3 is 17 residues. V lost 4 bases and J lost 6; bases outside the gene matches: 6. The CDR3 DNA reads as TGTGCCAGCAGCTCATACGGGACTAGCGGGAGGGCCAATGAGCAGTTCTTC. This gives the protein CASSSYGTSGRANEQFF.

The chain uses TRBV6-5 and TRBJ1-1, with a possible D match to TRBD1 (5 bases). This CDR3 comprises 14 residues. CDR1 and CDR2 from the germline V gene are MNHEY and SVGAGI. The V end was cut by 6 bases, the J end by 2 bases, with 13 bases between. CDR3 protein: CASRRTGTNTEAFF. CDR3 sequence (DNA): TGTGCCAGCAGAAGAACAGGTACTAACACTGAAGCTTTCTTT.

V is TRBV3-1 (or the pseudogene TRBV3-2) and J is TRBJ2-7, with TRBD1 matching over 9 bases. Germline CDR1 is LGHDT and CDR2 is YNNKEL (reference sequence). This CDR3 is built from 16 residues. The trim removed 3 bases at V and 4 bases at J, leaving 10 bases unmatched. The chain's CDR3 is CASSHSTGQGWYEQYF. The CDR3 DNA reads TGTGCCAGCAGCCATTCCACCGGACAGGGGTGGTACGAGCAGTACTTC.

The chain employs TRBV30 and TRBJ1-2; D possibly corresponds to TRBD1 (6 bases). The ends were cut back, 0 bases at V and 2 bases at J, with 13 bases in the middle. The CDR3 consists of 15 residues. Looked up from germline, CDR1 is GTSNPN and CDR2 is SVGIG (reference sequence). The CDR3 spells CAWSVRQVVNYGYTF. The CDR3 region has the DNA TGTGCCTGGAGTGTAAGACAGGTTGTGAACTATGGCTACACCTTC.

The rearrangement uses TRBV18 and TRBJ2-7; 9 bases are a match to TRBD1. CDR3 length: 14 residues. V lost 3 bases and J lost 5; bases outside the gene matches: 5. Germline V gene data show CDR1 as KGHSH and CDR2 as LQKENI. The CDR3 region has the DNA TGTGCCAGCTCACCGGACAGGGGAAACAACGAGCAGTACTTC. This sequence encodes CASSPDRGNNEQYF.

The chain has TRBV5-6 and TRBJ2-7; D is uncertain. The V end lost 6 bases, the J end lost 3 bases, and 13 bases lay between the germline ends. Germline-derived CDR1 and CDR2 are SGHDT and YYEEEE. The CDR3 has 13 residues. CDR3 in amino acids: CASTTNGVYEQYF. The CDR3 DNA reads as TGTGCCAGCACTACGAATGGGGTCTACGAGCAGTACTTC.

This chain uses TRBV7-9 with TRBJ1-2, with D perhaps matching TRBD1 (5 bases). The CDR3 is 15 residues long. Germline CDR1 SEHNR, CDR2 FQNEAQ (reference sequence). V was shortened by 1 base and J by 5 bases, with 14 bases between the two germline ends. The CDR3 loop reads CASSLGGESEYGYTF. Here the CDR3 DNA reads TGTGCCAGCAGCTTAGGGGGGGAGTCTGAGTATGGCTACACCTTC.

The rearrangement links TRBV30 to TRBJ1-2, with D unresolved. Trimming took 2 bases from V and 7 from J, leaving 5 bases between them. The germline CDR1 and CDR2 sequences are GTSNPN and SVGIG (reference sequence). The CDR3 contains 10 residues. DNA of the CDR3: TGTGCCTGGAGTAAGGGTGGCTACACCTTC. Translating gives CAWSKGGYTF.

Note on this clone: At one boundary the junction diverges from the germline segment, which might be a read error. The rearrangement links TRBV11-2 to TRBJ1-4, with D possibly matching TRBD1 (6 bases). Germline V gene lookup returns CDR1 SGHAT and CDR2 FQNNGV. This CDR3 has 15 amino acids. Here the CDR3 reads CASSLDGGANEKLFF. CDR3 nucleotide sequence: TGTGCCAGCAGCCTAGATGGGGGGGCCAATGAAAAACTGTTTTTT.

The chain recombines TRBV18 with TRBJ1-2; no reliable D call. The CDR3 runs to 13 residues. V was clipped by 4 bases and J by 4 bases, with 10 bases between them. In germline, CDR1 is KGHSH, CDR2 LQKENI. The CDR3 loop is CASSQGSSYGYTF. CDR3 coding DNA: TGTGCCAGCTCACAGGGAAGTAGCTATGGCTACACCTTC.

The chain combines TRBV19 with TRBJ1-5; D perhaps matches TRBD1 (5 bases). The V end was cut by 5 bases, the J end by 0 bases, with 17 bases between. CDR3 size: 17 residues. CDR1 LNHDA and CDR2 SQIVND come from the germline V gene (reference sequence). The CDR3 spells CASSAVRGGGSNQPQHF. The CDR3 DNA sequence: TGTGCCAGTAGTGCAGTGAGGGGAGGAGGTAGCAATCAGCCCCAGCATTTT.

V is TRBV30 and J is TRBJ2-7, with D uncertain. The length of the CDR3 is 16 residues. Germline lookup yields CDR1 GTSNPN and CDR2 SVGIG (reference sequence). Trimming pared 0 bases from V and 3 bases from J, leaving 18 bases between. This CDR3 is CAWSVPPRAGGYEQYF. The CDR3 DNA is TGTGCCTGGAGTGTACCCCCTCGGGCAGGTGGCTACGAGCAGTACTTC.

This chain connects TRBV5-1 to TRBJ1-4, with 10 bases matching TRBD1. The V gene's germline CDR1 is SGHRS and CDR2 YFSETQ. With V trimmed by 1 base and J by 2 bases, 5 bases remained unmatched. The CDR3 has 17 residues. This CDR3 is CASSLSRQGATNEKLFF. The CDR3 DNA reads TGCGCCAGCAGCTTGAGTCGACAGGGGGCCACTAATGAAAAACTGTTTTTT.

The J gene is TRBJ2-7, the V gene TRBV3-1 (or the pseudogene TRBV3-2); no definite D call. From germline, CDR1 is LGHDT and CDR2 YNNKEL (reference sequence). The V gene lost 1 base and the J gene lost 5 bases, with 6 bases spanning the gap. The CDR3 consists of 12 residues. The CDR3: CASSQVTNEQYF. In DNA form, the CDR3 reads TGTGCCAGCAGCCAAGTAACCAACGAGCAGTACTTC.

The genes are TRBV18 and TRBJ1-3; tentatively, D is TRBD1 (6 bases). Germline CDR1 and CDR2: KGHSH and LQKENI. The CDR3 consists of 16 residues. V lost 3 bases and J 0 bases, leaving 12 bases between the germline ends. CDR3 sequence: CASSPWTVSSGNTIYF. The DNA of the CDR3 is TGTGCCAGCTCACCTTGGACAGTATCCTCTGGAAACACCATATATTTT.

This clone was found a few times. J is TRBJ1-2 and V is TRBV12-5; 8 bases match TRBD1. Trimming cost V 4 bases and J 8 bases; bases outside gene matches: 3. Germline V CDR1 and CDR2: LGHNT, FRNRAP. This CDR3 region has 12 residues. This CDR3 is CASGSRTGGYTF. Here the CDR3 DNA reads TGTGCTAGTGGTTCTAGGACAGGGGGCTACACCTTC. The variable domain in full, with the rest retrieved from reference TRBV12-5 and TRBJ1-2, is DARVTQTPRHKVTEMGQEVTMRCQPILGHNTVFWYRQTMMQGLELLAYFRNRAPLDDSGMPKDRFSAEMPDATLATLKIQPSEPRDSAVYFCASGSRTGGYTFGSGTRLTVV.

This clone appeared many times. The chain combines TRBV11-2 with TRBJ2-3; no definite D call. CDR3 length: 16 residues. The germline gives CDR1 SGHAT, CDR2 FQNNGV. V gave up 1 base and J gave up 0 bases, with 11 bases separating them. The CDR3 coding sequence is TGTGCCAGCAGCTTAGTCGTTGGAAGTAGCACAGATACGCAGTATTTT. Its translation: CASSLVVGSSTDTQYF. Complete variable domain (other parts from reference TRBV11-2 and TRBJ2-3): EAGVAQSPRYKIIEKRQSVAFWCNPISGHATLYWYQQILGQGPKLLIQFQNNGVVDDSQLPKDRFSAERLKGVDSTLKIQPAKLEDSAVYLCASSLVVGSSTDTQYFGPGTRLTVL.

The table lists this clone with a few counts. The same CDR3 is also encoded by other DNA sequences in this sample. The J gene is TRBJ2-5, the V gene TRBV27, with a weak D call TRBD2 (6 bases). Between the trimmed V and J ends, which lost 4 bases and 5 bases, there was a span of 17 bases. Germline lookup yields CDR1 MNHEY and CDR2 SMNVEV (reference sequence). The CDR3 has 15 residues. CDR3 sequence reads: CASSSTHSGGETQYF. CDR3 nucleotides: TGTGCCAGCAGTTCGACCCACTCAGGAGGGGAGACCCAGTACTTC.

This chain links TRBV6-2 or TRBV6-3 with TRBJ2-7; TRBD2 agrees at 10 bases. V was pared by 5 bases and J by 4 bases, with 5 bases of the junction left unmatched. The CDR3 spans 14 residues. Per germline, CDR1 MNHEY and CDR2 SVGEGT. The CDR3 DNA is TGTGCCAGCAGTCCAAGACTAGCGGGTTACGAGCAGTACTTC. Protein: CASSPRLAGYEQYF.

The chain carries TRBV2 and TRBJ1-4; no firm D call. The CDR3 is 15 residues long. Germline V gives CDR1 SNHLY, CDR2 FYNNEI. V dropped 6 bases and J dropped 4 bases, with 15 bases sitting between them. The CDR3 nucleotides read TGTGCCAGCAGGCTGACCGCGATGTTTAATGAAAAACTGTTTTTT. Protein product: CASRLTAMFNEKLFF. The entire variable domain, with the rest obtained from reference TRBV2 and TRBJ1-4, is as follows: EPEVTQTPSHQVTQMGQEVILRCVPISNHLYFYWYRQILGQKVEFLVSFYNNEISEKSEIFDDQFSVERPDGSNFTLKIRSTKLEDSAMYFCASRLTAMFNEKLFFGSGTQLSVL.